The clone carrying this TCR beta chain came up once. This sample is drawn from a study of shared clonotypes between healthy human individuals. Sequencing used immunoSEQ multiplex PCR; TCRdb keeps in-frame clones, though not all of them. The sample yields about 1 million clones, about 80% seen once. CDR1 WSHSY and CDR2 SAAADI come from the germline V gene. This CDR3 is 15 amino acids long. V lost 6 bases to trimming and J lost 0 bases, with 15 bases between them. Sequenced: memory CD4+ T cells sorted from blood. Noted subset: CD45RA-negative fraction. The sequence was obtained from a man aged 18 to 29 in good health. J is TRBJ2-7 and V is TRBV10-2; D unresolved. The CDR3 DNA reads TGCGCCAGCAGGATGGAAGGCGGTAACTCCTACGAGCAGTACTTC. Translated: CASRMEGGNSYEQYF.